This T cell receptor beta chain was sequenced in a study of T cell repertoires in cytomegalovirus infection. Study as a whole: A matching HLA type, together with CMV infection, was signaled by public TCR beta signatures. Findings and caveats of the study: HLA-C-restricted, CMV-specific TCR beta clonotypes were dominant ex vivo.

One entry per CDR3 protein results from TCRdb running MiXCR on the reads. The data show around 430,000 distinct CDR3 sequences, roughly 46% seen once. This CDR3 region has 14 residues. Trimming cost V 7 bases and J 7 bases, with 19 bases left between them. This clonotype was seen only a few times. What it recognizes is unknown. The gene calls are TRBV12-3 or TRBV12-4 and TRBJ2-5; D perhaps matches TRBD1 (7 bases). This sequence originates from a human donor in good health (CMV status not recorded). Some clones in this sample may be carry-over from other donors' samples. This sample comprised cultured PBMCs, obtained from culture after CMV antigen stimulation. CDR3 DNA sequence: TGTGCCAGCACCCTAGGGGCCAGGGGGGTGACCCAGTACTTC. This sequence encodes CASTLGARGVTQYF.